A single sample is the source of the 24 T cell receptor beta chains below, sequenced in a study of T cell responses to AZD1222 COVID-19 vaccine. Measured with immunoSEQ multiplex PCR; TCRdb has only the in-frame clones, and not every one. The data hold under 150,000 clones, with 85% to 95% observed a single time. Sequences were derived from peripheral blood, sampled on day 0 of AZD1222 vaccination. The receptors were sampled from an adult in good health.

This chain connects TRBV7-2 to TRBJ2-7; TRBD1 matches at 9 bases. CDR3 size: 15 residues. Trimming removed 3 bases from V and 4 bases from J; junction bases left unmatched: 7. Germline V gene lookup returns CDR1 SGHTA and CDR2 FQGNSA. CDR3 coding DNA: TGTGCCAGCAGCTTGGGGACAGGGTGGGTGTACGAGCAGTACTTC. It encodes CASSLGTGWVYEQYF.

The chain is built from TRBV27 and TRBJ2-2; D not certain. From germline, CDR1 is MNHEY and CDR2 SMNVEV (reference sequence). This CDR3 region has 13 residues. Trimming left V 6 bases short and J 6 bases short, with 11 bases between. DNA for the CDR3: TGTGCCAGCAGCCCCAGTGGGGCCGGGGAGCTGTTTTTT. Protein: CASSPSGAGELFF.

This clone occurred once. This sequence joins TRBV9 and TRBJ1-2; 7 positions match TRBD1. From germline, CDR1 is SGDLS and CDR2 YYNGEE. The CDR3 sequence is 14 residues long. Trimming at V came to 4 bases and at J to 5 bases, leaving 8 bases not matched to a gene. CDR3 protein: CASSRGAGGYGYTF. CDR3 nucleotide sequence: TGTGCCAGCAGCCGAGGGGCAGGGGGTTATGGCTACACCTTC.

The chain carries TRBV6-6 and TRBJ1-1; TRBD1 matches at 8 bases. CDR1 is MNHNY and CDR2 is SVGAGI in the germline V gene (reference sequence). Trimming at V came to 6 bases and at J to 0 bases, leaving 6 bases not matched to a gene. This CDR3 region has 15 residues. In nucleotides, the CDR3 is TGTGCCAGCAGCCGAGACAGGGGAGTGAACACTGAAGCTTTCTTT. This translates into CASSRDRGVNTEAFF.

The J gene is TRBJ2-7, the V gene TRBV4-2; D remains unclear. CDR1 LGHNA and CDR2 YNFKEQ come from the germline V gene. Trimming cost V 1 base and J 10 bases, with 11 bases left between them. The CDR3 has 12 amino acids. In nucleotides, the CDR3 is TGTGCCAGCAGCCAAGCCGACTCGTCCCAGTACTTC. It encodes CASSQADSSQYF.

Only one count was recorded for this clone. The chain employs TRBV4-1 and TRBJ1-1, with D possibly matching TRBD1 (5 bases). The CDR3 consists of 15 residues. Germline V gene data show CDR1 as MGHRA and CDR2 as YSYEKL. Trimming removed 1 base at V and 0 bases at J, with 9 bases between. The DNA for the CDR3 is TGCGCCAGCAGCCAAGCAGGGCACCTGAACACTGAAGCTTTCTTT. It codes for CASSQAGHLNTEAFF.

The CDR3 here is CASSSTWTGYSYEQYF. CDR3 nucleotides: TGTGCCAGCAGCTCAACCTGGACAGGGTACAGCTACGAGCAGTACTTC. V gene TRBV7-2 combines with J gene TRBJ2-7; TRBD1 aligns across 8 bases. The CDR3 consists of 16 residues. Germline loops: CDR1 SGHTA, CDR2 FQGNSA. The junction had 11 bases not matched to a gene; V was cut back by 4 bases and J by 3 bases.

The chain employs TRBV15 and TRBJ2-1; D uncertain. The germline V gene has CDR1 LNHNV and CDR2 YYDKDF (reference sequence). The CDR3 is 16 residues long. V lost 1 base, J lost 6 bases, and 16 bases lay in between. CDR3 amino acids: CATSRAPGVTSNEQFF. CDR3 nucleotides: TGTGCCACCAGCAGAGCTCCGGGTGTTACAAGCAATGAGCAGTTCTTC.

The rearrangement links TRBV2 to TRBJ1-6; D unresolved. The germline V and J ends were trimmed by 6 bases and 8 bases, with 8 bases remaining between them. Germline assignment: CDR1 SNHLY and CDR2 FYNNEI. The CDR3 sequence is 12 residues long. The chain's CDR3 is CASRKADSPLHF. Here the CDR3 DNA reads TGTGCCAGCAGGAAGGCGGATTCACCCCTCCACTTT. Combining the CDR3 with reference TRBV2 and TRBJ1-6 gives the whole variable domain EPEVTQTPSHQVTQMGQEVILRCVPISNHLYFYWYRQILGQKVEFLVSFYNNEISEKSEIFDDQFSVERPDGSNFTLKIRSTKLEDSAMYFCASRKADSPLHFGNGTRLTVT.

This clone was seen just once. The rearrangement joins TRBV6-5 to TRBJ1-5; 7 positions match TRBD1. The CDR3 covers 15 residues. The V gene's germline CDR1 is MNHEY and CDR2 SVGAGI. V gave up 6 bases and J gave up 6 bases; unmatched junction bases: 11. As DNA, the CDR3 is TGTGCCAGCAGGCCTACAGGGGTTGGTCGTCAGCCCCAGCATTTT. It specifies CASRPTGVGRQPQHF.

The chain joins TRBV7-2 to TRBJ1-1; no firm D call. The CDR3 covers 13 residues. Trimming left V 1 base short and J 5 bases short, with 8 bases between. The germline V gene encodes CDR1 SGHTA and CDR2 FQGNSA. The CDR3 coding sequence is TGTGCCAGCAGCTTAGTCGAGAGAACTGAAGCTTTCTTT. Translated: CASSLVERTEAFF.

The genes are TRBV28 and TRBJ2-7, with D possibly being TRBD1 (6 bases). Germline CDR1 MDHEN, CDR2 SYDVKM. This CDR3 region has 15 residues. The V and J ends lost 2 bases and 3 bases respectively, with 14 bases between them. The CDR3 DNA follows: TGTGCCAGCAGTTTAAGAGGGACATCTTACTACGAGCAGTACTTC. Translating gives CASSLRGTSYYEQYF.

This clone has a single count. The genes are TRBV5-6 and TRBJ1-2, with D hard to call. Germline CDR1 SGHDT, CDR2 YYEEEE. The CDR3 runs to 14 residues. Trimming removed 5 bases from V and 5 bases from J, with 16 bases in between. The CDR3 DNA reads TGTGCCAGCAGTCCGAGGGATCCCTTTTATGGCTACACCTTC. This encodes CASSPRDPFYGYTF.

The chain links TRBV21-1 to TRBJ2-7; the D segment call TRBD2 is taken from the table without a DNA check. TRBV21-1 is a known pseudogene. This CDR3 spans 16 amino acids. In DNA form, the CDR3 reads TGTGCCAGCAGCACCTTAAAGAGACTAGCTCTCTACGAGCAGTACTTC. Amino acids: CASSTLKRLALYEQYF.

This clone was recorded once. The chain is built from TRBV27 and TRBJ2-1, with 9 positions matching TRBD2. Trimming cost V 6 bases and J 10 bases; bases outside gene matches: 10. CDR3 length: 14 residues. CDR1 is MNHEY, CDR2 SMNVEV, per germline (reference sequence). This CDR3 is CASRVLAGVDEQFF. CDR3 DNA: TGTGCCAGCAGGGTATTAGCGGGAGTAGACGAGCAGTTCTTC.

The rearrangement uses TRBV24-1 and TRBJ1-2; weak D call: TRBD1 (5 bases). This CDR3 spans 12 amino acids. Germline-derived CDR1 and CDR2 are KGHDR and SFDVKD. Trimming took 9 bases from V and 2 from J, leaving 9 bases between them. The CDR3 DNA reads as TGTGCCACCGGAGGGGAAAACTATGGCTACACCTTC. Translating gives CATGGENYGYTF.

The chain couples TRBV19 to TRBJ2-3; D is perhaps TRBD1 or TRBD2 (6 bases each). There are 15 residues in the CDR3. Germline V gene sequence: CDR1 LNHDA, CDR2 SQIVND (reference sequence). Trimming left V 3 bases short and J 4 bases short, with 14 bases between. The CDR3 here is CASSIGVGGPDTQYF. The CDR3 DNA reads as TGTGCCAGTAGTATTGGAGTCGGGGGCCCAGATACGCAGTATTTT.

CDR3 coding DNA: TGTGCCAGCAGGACTAGCGGGGGGGCCAGCGTAGGGACCCAGTACTTC. Its translation is CASRTSGGASVGTQYF. This chain links TRBV19 with TRBJ2-5; 15 positions match TRBD2. Germline CDR1 is LNHDA and CDR2 is SQIVND (reference sequence). There are 16 residues in the CDR3. The V segment lost 9 bases and the J segment 7 bases; nucleotides outside the gene matches: 12.

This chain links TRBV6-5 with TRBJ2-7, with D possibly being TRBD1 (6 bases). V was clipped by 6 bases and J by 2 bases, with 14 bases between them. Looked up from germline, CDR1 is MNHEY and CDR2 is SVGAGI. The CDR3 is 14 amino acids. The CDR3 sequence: CASSAQQGPYEQYF. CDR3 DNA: TGTGCCAGCAGCGCCCAACAGGGCCCCTACGAGCAGTACTTC.

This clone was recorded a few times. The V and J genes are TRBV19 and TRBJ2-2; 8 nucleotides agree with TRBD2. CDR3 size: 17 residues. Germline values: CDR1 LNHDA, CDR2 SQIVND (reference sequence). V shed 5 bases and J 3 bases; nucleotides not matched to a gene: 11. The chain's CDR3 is CASSPRRSGRDTGELFF. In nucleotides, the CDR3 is TGTGCCAGTAGTCCCCGCCGAAGCGGGAGAGACACCGGGGAGCTGTTTTTT.

The CDR3 spells CASSLLTSNTGELFF. The CDR3 DNA reads TGTGCCAGTAGTCTCCTGACGTCTAACACCGGGGAGCTGTTTTTT. This chain links TRBV19 with TRBJ2-2; D ambiguous. This CDR3 contains 15 residues. V was clipped by 5 bases and J by 2 bases, with 12 bases between them. Germline-derived CDR1 and CDR2 are LNHDA and SQIVND (reference sequence).

CDR3 in DNA: TGTGCCTGGAGCAGGGGGCCGAATGAGCAGTTCTTC. The encoded protein is CAWSRGPNEQFF. The V gene is TRBV30, the J gene TRBJ2-1, with 8 bases that match TRBD1. V shed 3 bases and J 7 bases; nucleotides not matched to a gene: 2. The CDR3 sequence is 12 residues long. Germline CDR1 reads GTSNPN; CDR2 reads SVGIG (reference sequence).

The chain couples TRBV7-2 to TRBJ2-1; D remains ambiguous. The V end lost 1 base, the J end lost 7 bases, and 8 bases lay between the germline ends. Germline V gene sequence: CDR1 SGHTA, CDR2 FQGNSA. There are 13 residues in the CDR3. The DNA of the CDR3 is TGTGCCAGCAGCTTAGGTGTCGGAAATGAGCAGTTCTTC. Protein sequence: CASSLGVGNEQFF.

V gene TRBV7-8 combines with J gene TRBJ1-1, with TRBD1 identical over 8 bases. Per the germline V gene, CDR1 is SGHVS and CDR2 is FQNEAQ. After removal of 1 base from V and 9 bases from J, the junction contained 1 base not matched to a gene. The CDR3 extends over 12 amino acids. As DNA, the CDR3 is TGTGCCAGCAGCTTAGGGGACAGGAAAGCTTTCTTT. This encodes CASSLGDRKAFF.